This entry describes one T cell receptor (beta chain). Its antigen is still unknown. Unique molecular identifier tags were affixed to discrete cDNA molecules. TCRdb ran MiXCR on the 5' RACE reads and lists one entry per CDR3 protein. The table has fewer than 75,000 distinct CDR3 sequences, over 20% seen once. The CDR3 length is 13 residues. Trimming removed 1 base at V and 9 bases at J, with 7 bases between. Germline V gene sequence: CDR1 MDHEN, CDR2 SYDVKM. The data originate from a study of early T cells in non-severe SARS-CoV-2 infection. General study points: VDJdb matching skewed toward anti-spike CD8 responses, missing private and CD4 specificities.

This specimen consisted of whole blood, obtained at baseline. The receptor was isolated from an adult who was a healthcare worker with PCR-confirmed SARS-CoV-2 infection or an uninfected control (not recorded which). The gene calls are TRBV28 and TRBJ1-6; D uncertain. The CDR3 nucleotides read TGTGCCAGCAGTTTATCCCCCCCTTCACCCCTCCACTTT. Translating it yields CASSLSPPSPLHF.